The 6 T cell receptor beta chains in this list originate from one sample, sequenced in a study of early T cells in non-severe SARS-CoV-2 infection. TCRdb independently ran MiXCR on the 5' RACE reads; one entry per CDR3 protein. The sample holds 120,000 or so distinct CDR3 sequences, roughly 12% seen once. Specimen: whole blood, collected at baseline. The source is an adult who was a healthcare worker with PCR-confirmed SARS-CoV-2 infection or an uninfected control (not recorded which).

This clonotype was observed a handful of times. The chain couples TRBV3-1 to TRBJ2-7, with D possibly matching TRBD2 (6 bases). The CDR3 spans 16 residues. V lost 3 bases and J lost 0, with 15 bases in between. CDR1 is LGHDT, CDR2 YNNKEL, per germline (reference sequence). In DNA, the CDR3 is TGTGCCAGCAGCCATAATAGCGGTTACGGCTCCTACGAGCAGTACTTC. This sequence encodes CASSHNSGYGSYEQYF.

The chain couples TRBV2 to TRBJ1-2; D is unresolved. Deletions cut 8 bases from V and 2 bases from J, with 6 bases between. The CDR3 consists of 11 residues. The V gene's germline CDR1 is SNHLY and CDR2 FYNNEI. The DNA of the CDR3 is TGTGCCAGCTTGAAGAACTATGGCTACACCTTC. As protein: CASLKNYGYTF.

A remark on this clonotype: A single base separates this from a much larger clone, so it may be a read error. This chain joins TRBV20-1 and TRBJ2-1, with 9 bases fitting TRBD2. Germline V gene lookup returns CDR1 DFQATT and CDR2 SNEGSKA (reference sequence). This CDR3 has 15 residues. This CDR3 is CSAPRTSVSYNDQFF. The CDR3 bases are TGCAGTGCCCCACGGACTAGCGTCTCCTACAATGATCAGTTCTTC.

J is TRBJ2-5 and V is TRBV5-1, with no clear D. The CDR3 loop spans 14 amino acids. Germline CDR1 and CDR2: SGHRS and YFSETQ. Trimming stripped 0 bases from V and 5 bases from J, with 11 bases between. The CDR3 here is CASSLALSGETQYF. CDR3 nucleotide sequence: TGCGCCAGCAGCTTGGCCCTCTCGGGCGAGACCCAGTACTTC.

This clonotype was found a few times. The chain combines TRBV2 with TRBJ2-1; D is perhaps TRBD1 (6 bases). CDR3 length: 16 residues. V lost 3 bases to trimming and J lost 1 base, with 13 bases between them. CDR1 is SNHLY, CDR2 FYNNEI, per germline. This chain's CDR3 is CASSEQGIGSYNEQFF. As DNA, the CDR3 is TGTGCCAGCAGTGAGCAGGGGATAGGGTCCTACAATGAGCAGTTCTTC.

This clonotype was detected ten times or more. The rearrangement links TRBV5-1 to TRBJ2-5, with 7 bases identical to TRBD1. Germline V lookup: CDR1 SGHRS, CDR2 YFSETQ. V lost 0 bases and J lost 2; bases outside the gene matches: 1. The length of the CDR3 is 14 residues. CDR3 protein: CASSLDRGQETQYF. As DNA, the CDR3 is TGCGCCAGCAGCTTGGACAGGGGACAAGAGACCCAGTACTTC.